Sequencing of this T cell receptor beta chain was carried out in a study of T cell responses to AZD1222 COVID-19 vaccine. Study observations and caveats: Spike-specific TCR breadth and depth rose after two AZD1222 doses.

Concerning this clone: Its antigen remains unidentified.

V was pared by 7 bases and J by 4 bases, with 28 bases between. CDR1 LGHDT and CDR2 YNNKEL come from the germline V gene (reference sequence). CDR3 length equals 19 residues. Assay used: immunoSEQ multiplex PCR; TCRdb lists only in-frame clones, some missing. The profile shows about 140,000 clones, around 90% of them singletons. The specimen comprised peripheral blood, sampled on day 0 of AZD1222 vaccination. The chain is built from TRBV3-1 (or the pseudogene TRBV3-2) and TRBJ2-2; perhaps TRBD1 as D (6 bases). This sequence was found in an adult in good health. CDR3 residues: CASKNRTFGGRVSTGELFF. The CDR3 coding sequence is TGTGCCAGCAAGAACCGAACCTTTGGGGGCAGGGTTAGCACCGGGGAGCTGTTTTTT.